This TCR beta chain was sequenced in a study of cytomegalovirus exposure and HLA in healthy donors. This clone was counted a single time. Its antigen remains unidentified. Study-wide results and caveats: Most CMV-associated TCR beta chains were later found to appear HLA-restricted.

The V end was cut by 4 bases, the J end by 10 bases, with 10 bases between. This CDR3 is built from 10 residues. Germline CDR1 is GTSNPN and CDR2 is SVGIG (reference sequence). This PCR relied on a set of 60 Vbeta primers and 13 Jbeta primers. Sequencing was performed with immunoSEQ multiplex PCR; in TCRdb, only in-frame clones are kept and a portion is missing. The table records more than 75,000 clones, about 76% of them present only once. Input material: PBMCs. The genes are TRBV30 and TRBJ1-2; D unresolved. The TCR sequence derives from a woman in her thirties or forties in good health and CMV-seropositive. CDR3 bases: TGTGCCTGGAAGTCAGTTTTCTACACCTTC. Residues: CAWKSVFYTF.